One and the same sample provided the 22 T cell receptor beta chains below, sequenced in a study of vaccination and CD4 T cells after COVID-19 (dated by TCRdb to between 2021 and 2024). The library was prepared using PCR. Sequencing was performed on an Illumina iSeq 100. DNA from cultured CD4+ T cells was subjected to TCR sequencing with the Oncomine TCR Beta short-read assay at the Johns Hopkins FTIC core. In TCRdb, the public reads were trimmed at Q25 with fastp and aligned with MiXCR, with productive beta chains retained. One record per CDR3 amino acid sequence lists the most common genes and DNA. The sample yields fewer than 10,000 distinct CDR3 sequences; just under 65% were counted once. The ten largest clonotypes hold around a third of the sample. The intended sense of this specimen's treatment or condition label: approximately 9-day PBMC culture with coronavirus spike peptide pools or control peptides (ViraFEST assay).

These receptors' targets are unknown. The specimen sequenced was CD4+ T cells from blood, cultured in vitro. These receptor sequences come from a human donor who had recovered from COVID-19.

The chain links TRBV10-3 to TRBJ2-4; D is perhaps TRBD2 (5 bases). Germline V lookup: CDR1 ENHRY, CDR2 SYGVKD. V lost 0 bases to trimming and J lost 7 bases, with 13 bases between them. This CDR3 is 15 amino acids long. The CDR3 protein is CAISESAGKSNIQYF. CDR3 bases: TGTGCCATCAGTGAGTCTGCCGGGAAGAGTAACATTCAGTACTTC.

This rearrangement joins TRBV11-2 to TRBJ2-5; D is perhaps TRBD2 (6 bases). Germline V gene sequence: CDR1 SGHAT, CDR2 FQNNGV. The CDR3 is 11 amino acids. Trimming pared 7 bases from V and 5 bases from J, leaving 8 bases between. As DNA, the CDR3 is TGTGCCAGCACCGGAGGGGAGACCCAGTACTTC. As protein: CASTGGETQYF.

CDR3 protein: CSARGQGIPGELFF. The DNA of the CDR3 is TGCAGTGCTAGGGGACAGGGGATCCCCGGGGAGCTGTTTTTT. V and J are TRBV20-1 and TRBJ2-2; TRBD1 matches 10 bases. Germline CDR1 and CDR2: DFQATT and SNEGSKA (reference sequence). V lost 3 bases and J lost 6; bases outside the gene matches: 4. This CDR3 has 14 residues.

This clonotype was picked up one time. V and J are TRBV15 and TRBJ1-3; D might be TRBD1 (5 bases). V gave up 0 bases and J gave up 4 bases, with 10 bases separating them. CDR1 LNHNV and CDR2 YYDKDF come from the germline V gene (reference sequence). This CDR3 spans 15 amino acids. CDR3 residues: CATSRDQGRGNTIYF. CDR3 nucleotide sequence: TGTGCCACCAGCAGAGATCAGGGACGAGGAAACACCATATATTTT.

The V gene is TRBV20-1, the J gene TRBJ1-6; D uncertain. Germline assignment: CDR1 DFQATT and CDR2 SNEGSKA (reference sequence). Trimming stripped 4 bases from V and 4 bases from J, with 14 bases between. The CDR3 is 15 amino acids. The CDR3 loop is CSATDRVLYNSPLHF. The CDR3 DNA reads as TGCAGTGCTACGGACCGAGTTCTTTATAATTCACCCCTCCACTTT.

This clonotype was found a few times. V is TRBV7-2 and J is TRBJ2-3; maybe TRBD2 (5 bases). CDR1 SGHTA and CDR2 FQGNSA come from the germline V gene. The V gene lost 6 bases and the J gene lost 0 bases, with 7 bases spanning the gap. This CDR3 has 13 amino acids. DNA of the CDR3: TGTGCCAGCAGAGCGGCAAGCACAGATACGCAGTATTTT. Translating it yields CASRAASTDTQYF.

The sample holds a few counts of this clonotype. V gene TRBV5-4 combines with J gene TRBJ1-2; D unresolved. V lost 5 bases and J 8 bases, leaving 16 bases between the germline ends. The CDR3 is 13 residues long. In germline, CDR1 is SGHNT, CDR2 YYREEE (reference sequence). The CDR3 spells CASRGPALTGYTF. The CDR3 nucleotides read TGTGCCAGCAGGGGCCCTGCGCTTACAGGCTACACCTTC.

The chain recombines TRBV27 with TRBJ2-3, with D tentatively TRBD1 or TRBD2 (6 bases each). Germline V gene sequence: CDR1 MNHEY, CDR2 SMNVEV (reference sequence). This CDR3 contains 14 residues. The V end was cut by 5 bases, the J end by 6 bases, with 15 bases between. The CDR3 nucleotides are TGTGCCAGCAGTGGGAGAACAGGGAGGGATACGCAGTATTTT. It translates to CASSGRTGRDTQYF.

This CDR3 reads CAISESVWQGAGEAFF. The CDR3 DNA reads as TGTGCCATCAGTGAGTCGGTATGGCAGGGGGCTGGTGAAGCTTTCTTT. The chain employs TRBV10-3 and TRBJ1-1, with TRBD1 identical over 8 bases. V lost 0 bases to trimming and J lost 7 bases; unmatched junction nucleotides: 10. This CDR3 spans 16 amino acids. The germline V gene encodes CDR1 ENHRY and CDR2 SYGVKD.

V usage is TRBV27 and J usage is TRBJ1-6, with D perhaps TRBD1 (6 bases). V lost 2 bases to trimming and J lost 7 bases, with 9 bases between them. CDR1 is MNHEY, CDR2 SMNVEV, per germline (reference sequence). The CDR3 covers 14 residues. CDR3 amino acids: CASSLRGENSPLHF. CDR3 sequence (DNA): TGTGCCAGCAGTTTAAGGGGGGAAAATTCACCCCTCCACTTT.

This clonotype was detected only a few times. This chain connects TRBV6-4 to TRBJ2-1, with D tentatively TRBD2 (7 bases). The CDR3 has 17 amino acids. Germline lookup yields CDR1 MRHNA and CDR2 SNTAGT. Trimming took 5 bases from V and 2 from J, leaving 19 bases between them. The CDR3 bases are TGTGCCAGCAGTTTCTCCCCTCCGGGGGGCACCTACAATGAGCAGTTCTTC. It is translated as CASSFSPPGGTYNEQFF.

This clonotype was seen a handful of times. The CDR3 nucleotides read TGCAGTGCCCCCGGGACTTTCTACAATGAGCAGTTCTTC. Translation: CSAPGTFYNEQFF. This sequence joins TRBV20-1 and TRBJ2-1; TRBD2 is a possible D gene (6 bases). CDR1 is DFQATT and CDR2 is SNEGSKA in the germline V gene (reference sequence). This CDR3 spans 13 amino acids. With 6 bases removed from V and 3 bases from J, the gap between germline ends came to 12 bases.

V is TRBV7-9 and J is TRBJ1-2; 9 bases are a match to TRBD1. The CDR3 is made up of 15 amino acids. CDR1 SEHNR and CDR2 FQNEAQ come from the germline V gene (reference sequence). V shed 5 bases, J shed 4 bases, and the junction held 8 bases outside the gene matches. The CDR3 nucleotides are TGTGCCAGCAGCACCGGCGGGACAGGGACCTATGGCTACACCTTC. Its translation is CASSTGGTGTYGYTF.

This clonotype is deemed large (0.1 to 1%). This sequence joins TRBV15 and TRBJ2-5; D call uncertain. The CDR3 totals 15 residues. CDR1 is LNHNV, CDR2 YYDKDF, per germline (reference sequence). Trimming took 5 bases from V and 4 from J, leaving 17 bases between them. For the CDR3, the DNA is TGTGCCACCAGCCCATCCCCGGTGCAGACAGAGACCCAGTACTTC. This encodes CATSPSPVQTETQYF.

The CDR3: CATSRDSQGSYGYTF. Written as DNA, the CDR3 is TGTGCCACCAGCAGAGATAGTCAGGGGAGCTATGGCTACACCTTC. V and J are TRBV15 and TRBJ1-2; possibly TRBD1 for D (6 bases). Germline-derived CDR1 and CDR2 are LNHNV and YYDKDF (reference sequence). Between the trimmed V and J ends, which lost 0 bases and 4 bases, there was a span of 12 bases. This CDR3 region has 15 residues.

The genes are TRBV6-1 and TRBJ1-4; TRBD1 agrees at 9 bases. This CDR3 spans 14 amino acids. CDR1 and CDR2 from the germline V gene are MNHNS and SASEGT. The V and J ends lost 3 bases and 12 bases, in that order; junction bases with no gene match: 8. CDR3 amino acids: CASSENRGRSELFF. As DNA, the CDR3 is TGTGCCAGCAGTGAGAACAGGGGGCGAAGTGAACTGTTTTTT.

V usage is TRBV28 and J usage is TRBJ1-2; TRBD1 agrees at 8 bases. Trimming removed 6 bases from V and 8 bases from J; junction bases left unmatched: 14. The CDR3 covers 15 residues. Germline V CDR1 and CDR2: MDHEN, SYDVKM. Here the CDR3 reads CASSPLRDRPGGYTF. The CDR3 DNA reads as TGTGCCAGCAGCCCCCTCCGGGACAGGCCAGGCGGCTACACCTTC.

The chain joins TRBV11-2 to TRBJ1-1, with D hard to call. The V gene's germline CDR1 is SGHAT and CDR2 FQNNGV. This CDR3 spans 13 amino acids. With 2 bases removed from V and 7 bases from J, the gap between germline ends came to 11 bases. The DNA for the CDR3 is TGTGCCAGCAGCTTACGCGACAAGGGTGAAGCTTTCTTT. As protein: CASSLRDKGEAFF.

The rearrangement joins TRBV7-9 to TRBJ2-5, with 7 bases identical to TRBD2. V lost 6 bases, J lost 2 bases, and 6 bases stayed unmatched. The length of the CDR3 is 14 residues. Per the germline V gene, CDR1 is SEHNR and CDR2 is FQNEAQ (reference sequence). The CDR3 reads CASSFHSGQETQYF. DNA for the CDR3: TGTGCCAGCAGTTTCCATAGCGGGCAAGAGACCCAGTACTTC.

The chain links TRBV24-1 to TRBJ1-2, with a weak D call TRBD1 (6 bases). In germline, CDR1 is KGHDR, CDR2 SFDVKD. The V end lost 1 base, the J end lost 0 bases, and 23 bases lay between the germline ends. There are 20 residues in the CDR3. CDR3 protein: CATSDFERGTGGKANYGYTF. The CDR3, as DNA: TGTGCCACCAGTGATTTCGAACGGGGGACTGGGGGCAAAGCTAACTATGGCTACACCTTC.

This clonotype has a handful of counts. This sequence joins TRBV28 and TRBJ1-6, with D uncertain. Germline assignment: CDR1 MDHEN and CDR2 SYDVKM. V lost 4 bases, J lost 7 bases, and 11 bases lay in between. This CDR3 is built from 14 residues. This chain's CDR3 is CASSSEWLNSPLHF. The CDR3 nucleotides read TGTGCCAGCAGTTCAGAATGGCTCAATTCACCCCTCCACTTT. Filled out from reference TRBV28 and TRBJ1-6, the complete variable domain reads DVKVTQSSRYLVKRTGEKVFLECVQDMDHENMFWYRQDPGLGLRLIYFSYDVKMKEKGDIPEGYSVSREKKERFSLILESASTNQTSMYLCASSSEWLNSPLHFGNGTRLTVT.

This clonotype occurred a few times. The genes are TRBV19 and TRBJ1-5, with 9 bases aligning to TRBD1. J gave up 5 bases and V 1 base, and 3 bases lay outside the gene matches. This CDR3 comprises 15 residues. CDR1 is LNHDA and CDR2 is SQIVND in the germline V gene (reference sequence). CDR3 loop: CASSIGTGGYQPQHF. CDR3 DNA sequence: TGTGCCAGTAGTATAGGTACAGGGGGCTATCAGCCCCAGCATTTT. Full variable domain (outside the CDR3, taken from reference TRBV19 and TRBJ1-5): DGGITQSPKYLFRKEGQNVTLSCEQNLNHDAMYWYRQDPGQGLRLIYYSQIVNDFQKGDIAEGYSVSREKKESFPLTVTSAQKNPTAFYLCASSIGTGGYQPQHFGDGTRLSIL.